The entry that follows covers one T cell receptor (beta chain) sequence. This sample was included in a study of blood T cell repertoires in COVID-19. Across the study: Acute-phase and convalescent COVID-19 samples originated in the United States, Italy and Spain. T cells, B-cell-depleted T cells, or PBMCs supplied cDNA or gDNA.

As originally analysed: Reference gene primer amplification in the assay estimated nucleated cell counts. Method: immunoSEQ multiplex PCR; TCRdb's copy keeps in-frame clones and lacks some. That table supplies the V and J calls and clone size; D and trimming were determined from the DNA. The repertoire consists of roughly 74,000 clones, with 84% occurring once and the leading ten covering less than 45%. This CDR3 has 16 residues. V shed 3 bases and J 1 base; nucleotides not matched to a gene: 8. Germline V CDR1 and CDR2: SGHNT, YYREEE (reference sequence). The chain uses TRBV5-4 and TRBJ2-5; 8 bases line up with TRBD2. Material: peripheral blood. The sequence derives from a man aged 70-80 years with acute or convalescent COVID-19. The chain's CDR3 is CASSSGGGKPQETQYF. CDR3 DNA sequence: TGTGCCAGCAGCTCCGGCGGGGGGAAGCCCCAAGAGACCCAGTACTTC.